The 14 T cell receptor beta chains presented below share a single source sample, sequenced in a study of T cell responses to AZD1222 COVID-19 vaccine. This table comes from immunoSEQ multiplex PCR, and its TCRdb copy is limited to in-frame clones, with some not included. There are 120,000 or so clones in the sample; roughly 86% occur only once, and about 4.5% lies in the top ten. The specimen comprised peripheral blood, sampled on day 0 of AZD1222 vaccination. The receptors derive from an adult in good health.

The CDR3 DNA sequence: TGTGCCAGCAGCTTGACAGGGACTAATGAAAAACTGTTTTTT. It codes for CASSLTGTNEKLFF. The rearrangement joins TRBV5-6 to TRBJ1-4, with a tentative D call TRBD1 (6 bases). Germline V gene data show CDR1 as SGHDT and CDR2 as YYEEEE. The CDR3 extends over 14 amino acids. Trimming shortened V by 1 base and J by 2 bases, and 6 bases separated the two germline ends.

This chain joins TRBV30 and TRBJ1-1; TRBD1 aligns across 7 bases. With V trimmed by 2 bases and J by 4 bases, 7 bases remained unmatched. The CDR3 length is 14 residues. Germline loops: CDR1 GTSNPN, CDR2 SVGIG (reference sequence). CDR3 sequence (DNA): TGTGCCTGGAGTTCTCACAGGGGAATCACTGAAGCTTTCTTT. Translated, it gives CAWSSHRGITEAFF.

The V call is TRBV3-1 (or the pseudogene TRBV3-2), the J call TRBJ2-5, with unresolved D. Trimming removed 4 bases from V and 5 bases from J, with 14 bases in between. CDR3 length: 14 amino acids. Germline loops: CDR1 LGHDT, CDR2 YNNKEL (reference sequence). The CDR3 is CASSRVGKSETQYF. In nucleotides, the CDR3 is TGTGCCAGCAGCCGTGTAGGGAAGTCGGAGACCCAGTACTTC.

The gene calls are TRBV28 and TRBJ2-7; D is unresolved. Germline V CDR1 and CDR2: MDHEN, SYDVKM. V gave up 2 bases and J gave up 3 bases, with 11 bases separating them. There are 14 residues in the CDR3. The CDR3 spells CASSLRPGLYEQYF. The CDR3 coding sequence is TGTGCCAGCAGTTTACGACCAGGTCTCTACGAGCAGTACTTC.

The chain carries TRBV27 and TRBJ1-1; maybe TRBD1 (5 bases). Germline assignment: CDR1 MNHEY and CDR2 SMNVEV (reference sequence). The CDR3 is 16 amino acids. V was pared by 0 bases and J by 1 base, with 12 bases between. CDR3 nucleotide sequence: TGTGCCAGCAGTTTATCGATAAGCAGGGCGAACACTGAAGCTTTCTTT. Translation gives CASSLSISRANTEAFF.

V and J are TRBV4-1 and TRBJ2-1, with D perhaps given as TRBD1 or TRBD2 (6 bases each). Germline V gene lookup returns CDR1 MGHRA and CDR2 YSYEKL. Deletions cut 4 bases from V and 5 bases from J, with 15 bases between. This CDR3 is built from 15 residues. The CDR3 reads CASSPRGRADNEQFF. CDR3 DNA: TGCGCCAGCAGCCCCCGGGGGCGGGCTGACAATGAGCAGTTCTTC.

The gene calls are TRBV4-2 and TRBJ1-3; TRBD1 might be the D (5 bases). V was pared by 0 bases and J by 2 bases, with 20 bases between. The germline V gene has CDR1 LGHNA and CDR2 YNFKEQ. The CDR3 loop spans 19 amino acids. CDR3 region: CASSQDHPSGLGTGNTIYF. The CDR3 DNA is TGTGCCAGCAGCCAAGATCATCCCTCGGGGCTTGGAACTGGAAACACCATATATTTT.

The chain has TRBV2 and TRBJ2-2, with TRBD1 identical over 7 bases. The CDR3 length is 13 residues. J was trimmed by 7 bases and V by 4 bases; bases with no gene match: 3. In germline, CDR1 is SNHLY, CDR2 FYNNEI. The CDR3 reads CASSVQGNGELFF. The DNA of the CDR3 is TGTGCCAGCAGTGTACAGGGGAACGGGGAGCTGTTTTTT.

The chain recombines TRBV6-4 with TRBJ2-3; 7 nucleotides agree with TRBD2. With V trimmed by 2 bases and J by 0 bases, 2 bases remained unmatched. The germline V gene has CDR1 MRHNA and CDR2 SNTAGT. The CDR3 extends over 15 amino acids. This chain's CDR3 is CASSDRAGSTDTQYF. The CDR3 DNA reads TGTGCCAGCAGTGACAGAGCGGGAAGCACAGATACGCAGTATTTT.

The chain uses TRBV2 and TRBJ2-3, with D maybe TRBD2 (6 bases). Germline V gives CDR1 SNHLY, CDR2 FYNNEI. V was cut by 5 bases and J by 2 bases, with 14 bases left in between. The CDR3 runs 15 residues. CDR3 sequence: CASSTLEDYTDTQYF. As DNA, the CDR3 is TGTGCCAGCAGTACCCTGGAGGACTACACAGATACGCAGTATTTT.

The chain recombines TRBV11-2 with TRBJ2-4; 9 bases are shared with TRBD1. The CDR3 covers 16 residues. Trimming at V came to 5 bases and at J to 0 bases, leaving 5 bases not matched to a gene. Germline-derived CDR1 and CDR2 are SGHAT and FQNNGV. CDR3 loop: CASSPQGAGAKNIQYF. DNA for the CDR3: TGTGCCAGCAGCCCACAGGGGGCTGGAGCCAAAAACATTCAGTACTTC. The variable domain in full, with the rest retrieved from reference TRBV11-2 and TRBJ2-4, is EAGVAQSPRYKIIEKRQSVAFWCNPISGHATLYWYQQILGQGPKLLIQFQNNGVVDDSQLPKDRFSAERLKGVDSTLKIQPAKLEDSAVYLCASSPQGAGAKNIQYFGAGTRLSVL.

This chain connects TRBV7-9 to TRBJ2-1, with D perhaps TRBD1 (7 bases). With 6 bases removed from V and 1 base from J, the gap between germline ends came to 19 bases. Germline assignment: CDR1 SEHNR and CDR2 FQNEAQ (reference sequence). CDR3 length equals 17 residues. CDR3 nucleotides: TGTGCCAGCAGAGGCGGTGGGCAGGGGGGTTCCTACAATGAGCAGTTCTTC. This sequence encodes CASRGGGQGGSYNEQFF. Full variable domain (remainder filled in from reference TRBV7-9 and TRBJ2-1): DTGVSQNPRHKITKRGQNVTFRCDPISEHNRLYWYRQTLGQGPEFLTYFQNEAQLEKSRLLSDRFSAERPKGSFSTLEIQRTEQGDSAMYLCASRGGGQGGSYNEQFFGPGTRLTVL.

The genes are TRBV2 and TRBJ2-3, with TRBD2 matching 7 bases. CDR1 and CDR2 (germline): SNHLY, FYNNEI. With V trimmed by 4 bases and J by 4 bases, 5 bases remained unmatched. The CDR3 is 14 amino acids. CDR3 loop: CASSAAGAPDTQYF. The CDR3 DNA reads TGTGCCAGCAGTGCGGCGGGAGCCCCAGATACGCAGTATTTT.

The gene calls are TRBV5-4 and TRBJ2-5; no definite D call. V lost 3 bases and J 5 bases, leaving 8 bases between the germline ends. CDR1 and CDR2 from the germline V gene are SGHNT and YYREEE (reference sequence). The length of the CDR3 is 12 residues. CDR3 sequence: CASSSRRETQYF. CDR3 DNA: TGTGCCAGCAGCTCCCGTCGGGAGACCCAGTACTTC.